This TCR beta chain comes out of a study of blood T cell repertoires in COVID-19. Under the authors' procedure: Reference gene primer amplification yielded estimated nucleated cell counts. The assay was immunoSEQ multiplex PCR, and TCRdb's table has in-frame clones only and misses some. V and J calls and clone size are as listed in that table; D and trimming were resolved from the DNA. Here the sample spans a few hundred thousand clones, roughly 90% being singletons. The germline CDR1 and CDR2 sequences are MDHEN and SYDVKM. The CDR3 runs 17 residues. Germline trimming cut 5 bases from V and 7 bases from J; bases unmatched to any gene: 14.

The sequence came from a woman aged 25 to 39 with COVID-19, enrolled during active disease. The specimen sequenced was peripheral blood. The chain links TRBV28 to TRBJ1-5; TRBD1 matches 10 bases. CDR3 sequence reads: CASSKRTGGFFWQPQHF. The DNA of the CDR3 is TGTGCCAGCAGTAAACGGACAGGGGGGTTTTTCTGGCAGCCCCAGCATTTT. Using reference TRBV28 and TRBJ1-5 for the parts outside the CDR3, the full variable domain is DVKVTQSSRYLVKRTGEKVFLECVQDMDHENMFWYRQDPGLGLRLIYFSYDVKMKEKGDIPEGYSVSREKKERFSLILESASTNQTSMYLCASSKRTGGFFWQPQHFGDGTRLSIL.